The 22 T cell receptor beta chains presented below share a single source sample, sequenced in a study of T cell responses to AZD1222 COVID-19 vaccine. TCRdb's copy holds only in-frame clones and misses some; the assay was immunoSEQ multiplex PCR. The table has about 190,000 clones, almost 95% seen once; the top ten hold roughly 9.2%. Sequencing used peripheral blood, obtained on day 0 of AZD1222 vaccination. These TCRs come from an adult in good health.

This clone was recorded only once. The chain employs TRBV9 and TRBJ2-7, with TRBD2 as a possible D gene (5 bases). This CDR3 region has 15 residues. Germline lookup yields CDR1 SGDLS and CDR2 YYNGEE. V was cut by 2 bases and J by 6 bases, with 18 bases left in between. The DNA for the CDR3 is TGTGCCAGCAGCGTTGGTGAGGTGTCCGGGGTCGAGCAGTACTTC. Protein product: CASSVGEVSGVEQYF. The complete variable domain, with remaining parts taken from reference TRBV9 and TRBJ2-7, reads DSGVTQTPKHLITATGQRVTLRCSPRSGDLSVYWYQQSLDQGLQFLIQYYNGEERAKGNILERFSAQQFPDLHSELNLSSLELGDSALYFCASSVGEVSGVEQYFGPGTRLTVT.

This clone is a singleton in its sample. The chain uses TRBV10-3 and TRBJ1-1, with a weak D call TRBD1 (6 bases). From germline, CDR1 is ENHRY and CDR2 SYGVKD. The CDR3 spans 13 residues. V lost 4 bases to trimming and J lost 5 bases, with 11 bases between them. The CDR3 protein is CAISGIGGTEAFF. CDR3 bases: TGTGCCATCAGTGGGATAGGGGGGACTGAAGCTTTCTTT.

The rearrangement uses TRBV19 and TRBJ1-2; perhaps TRBD1 as D (6 bases). The CDR3 runs 16 residues. The germline CDR1 and CDR2 sequences are LNHDA and SQIVND (reference sequence). The germline V and J ends were trimmed by 5 bases and 0 bases, with 16 bases remaining between them. CDR3 DNA sequence: TGTGCCAGTAGTTCCCGGGACACGGAAACTAACTATGGCTACACCTTC. This codes for CASSSRDTETNYGYTF.

The V gene is TRBV4-2, the J gene TRBJ2-1, with unresolved D. The CDR3 extends over 16 amino acids. Germline V gives CDR1 LGHNA, CDR2 YNFKEQ. V shed 1 base and J shed 6 bases, with 16 bases lying between them. Here the CDR3 reads CASSQVRVVRGNEQFF. The CDR3 nucleotides read TGTGCCAGCAGCCAAGTGCGAGTAGTTCGTGGCAATGAGCAGTTCTTC.

This sequence joins TRBV27 and TRBJ2-1, with 11 bases that match TRBD2. With V trimmed by 7 bases and J by 7 bases, 9 bases remained unmatched. Germline-derived CDR1 and CDR2 are MNHEY and SMNVEV (reference sequence). CDR3 size: 15 residues. CDR3: CASNPSGRISNEQFF. CDR3 nucleotide sequence: TGTGCCAGCAACCCTAGCGGGAGGATTTCTAATGAGCAGTTCTTC.

The chain combines TRBV28 with TRBJ2-7; 10 nucleotides agree with TRBD2. The germline gives CDR1 MDHEN, CDR2 SYDVKM. V shed 10 bases, J shed 3 bases, and the junction held 9 bases outside the gene matches. The CDR3 covers 14 residues. CDR3 in amino acids: CATLIAGGGYEQYF. CDR3 nucleotide sequence: TGTGCCACCCTCATAGCGGGAGGTGGCTACGAGCAGTACTTC. Variable domain in full (rest from reference TRBV28 and TRBJ2-7): DVKVTQSSRYLVKRTGEKVFLECVQDMDHENMFWYRQDPGLGLRLIYFSYDVKMKEKGDIPEGYSVSREKKERFSLILESASTNQTSMYLCATLIAGGGYEQYFGPGTRLTVT.

The chain employs TRBV7-3 and TRBJ2-2; D is undetermined. V was cut by 2 bases and J by 6 bases, with 10 bases left in between. Germline loops: CDR1 SGHTA, CDR2 FQGTGA. The CDR3 is made up of 14 amino acids. The chain's CDR3 is CASSLAGPAGELFF. As DNA, the CDR3 is TGTGCCAGCAGCTTAGCCGGACCCGCCGGGGAGCTGTTTTTT.

The chain joins TRBV13 to TRBJ2-7; D possibly corresponds to TRBD2 (6 bases). V lost 1 base to trimming and J lost 1 base, with 11 bases between them. Looked up from germline, CDR1 is PRHDT and CDR2 is FYEKMQ (reference sequence). This CDR3 is built from 15 residues. The CDR3 sequence: CASSLEPGTSYEQYF. The CDR3 region has the DNA TGTGCCAGCAGCTTAGAACCGGGGACTTCCTACGAGCAGTACTTC.

The sample holds one count of this clone. The CDR3 DNA sequence: TGTGCCAGCAGCTCAGGGGTCCGGGATAATCAGCCCCAGCATTTT. Translating it yields CASSSGVRDNQPQHF. This chain uses TRBV11-2 with TRBJ1-5; D is perhaps TRBD1 (6 bases). The V and J ends lost 4 bases and 4 bases respectively, with 14 bases between them. Germline V gene data show CDR1 as SGHAT and CDR2 as FQNNGV. The CDR3 length is 15 residues.

J is TRBJ2-7 and V is TRBV12-3 or TRBV12-4, with D possibly being TRBD2 (5 bases). This CDR3 is built from 11 residues. Trimming took off 1 base at V and 7 bases at J, with 5 bases between the two ends. Written as DNA, the CDR3 is TGTGCCAGCAGTTTAGGGAGGGAGCAGTACTTC. Amino acids: CASSLGREQYF.

The chain couples TRBV7-9 to TRBJ2-1; TRBD2 agrees at 11 bases. This CDR3 has 15 residues. The germline gives CDR1 SEHNR, CDR2 FQNEAQ (reference sequence). Unmatched junction bases numbered 3, after V lost 1 base and J lost 7 bases. In DNA form, the CDR3 reads TGTGCCAGCAGCTTAGTGACTAGCGGGACTAATGAGCAGTTCTTC. It translates to CASSLVTSGTNEQFF.

Concerning this clone: Different DNA sequences within this sample yield the same CDR3. The chain employs TRBV24-1 and TRBJ1-1; no clear D. The CDR3 is 13 residues long. V was trimmed by 6 bases and J by 4 bases, leaving 11 bases between them. Germline loops: CDR1 KGHDR, CDR2 SFDVKD. The DNA for the CDR3 is TGTGCCACCAGTCCAGCCTCGGGCACTGAAGCTTTCTTT. Translated: CATSPASGTEAFF.

The chain employs TRBV1 and TRBJ2-1. TRBV1 is shown as a pseudogene. CDR3 length: 15 amino acids. The CDR3 DNA sequence: TGCACCAGCAGCCAAGCGGTGGTGAGGGGAAATGAGCAGTTCTTC. Translated, it gives CTSSQAVVRGNEQFF.

V is TRBV30 and J is TRBJ1-5; D remains unclear. CDR3 length: 11 residues. The germline V gene has CDR1 GTSNPN and CDR2 SVGIG (reference sequence). Trimming shortened V by 2 bases and J by 7 bases, and 6 bases separated the two germline ends. The DNA for the CDR3 is TGTGCCTGGAGTAGAGGGCAGCCCCAGCATTTT. Translating gives CAWSRGQPQHF.

The chain couples TRBV6-1 to TRBJ2-3; possibly TRBD1 or TRBD2 for D (5 bases each). With 1 base removed from V and 7 bases from J, the gap between germline ends came to 15 bases. Germline V lookup: CDR1 MNHNS, CDR2 SASEGT. CDR3 length: 15 amino acids. The CDR3 coding sequence is TGTGCCAGCAGTGAAGAGCCGGGGCTCGGAAATACGCAGTATTTT. It specifies CASSEEPGLGNTQYF.

CDR3 DNA sequence: TGTGCCAGCAGCTTAAGTGGGAGTGAAGCTTTCTTT. Translation: CASSLSGSEAFF. This rearrangement joins TRBV7-9 to TRBJ1-1, with D hard to call. Germline V gives CDR1 SEHNR, CDR2 FQNEAQ (reference sequence). This CDR3 is 12 amino acids long. The V end lost 2 bases, the J end lost 7 bases, and 8 bases lay between the germline ends.

V gene TRBV9 combines with J gene TRBJ1-3; 8 bases match TRBD1. The J segment lost 2 bases and the V segment lost 3 bases, leaving 10 bases of the junction unmatched. CDR3 length: 17 residues. Germline assignment: CDR1 SGDLS and CDR2 YYNGEE. The CDR3 reads CASSAQIATGAGNTIYF. The CDR3 DNA reads TGTGCCAGCAGCGCGCAGATAGCGACAGGGGCTGGAAACACCATATATTTT.

The gene calls are TRBV9 and TRBJ2-1; possibly TRBD1 for D (5 bases). V was trimmed by 3 bases and J by 2 bases, leaving 15 bases between them. The germline gives CDR1 SGDLS, CDR2 YYNGEE. The CDR3 has 16 residues. CDR3 protein: CASSDGEPGPYNEQFF. The CDR3 DNA reads TGTGCCAGCAGCGATGGGGAACCAGGGCCCTACAATGAGCAGTTCTTC.

The chain couples TRBV11-2 to TRBJ1-3; D ambiguous. CDR1 is SGHAT and CDR2 is FQNNGV in the germline V gene. The CDR3 covers 14 residues. Trimming cost V 5 bases and J 4 bases, with 12 bases left between them. In DNA form, the CDR3 reads TGTGCCAGCAGCATTGATTACTCCGGAAACACCATATATTTT. As protein: CASSIDYSGNTIYF.

DNA for the CDR3: TGTGCCAGCAGTTTCGGGACAGGGGACCAGCCCCAGCATTTT. This sequence encodes CASSFGTGDQPQHF. The genes are TRBV6-5 and TRBJ1-5, with 10 bases identical to TRBD1. V was pared by 4 bases and J by 7 bases, with 4 bases of the junction left unmatched. Germline V gene lookup returns CDR1 MNHEY and CDR2 SVGAGI. This CDR3 region has 14 residues.

As concerns this clone: Germline is not matched at one junction end, which may reflect a read error. The chain joins TRBV5-6 to TRBJ1-1; D not resolved. CDR1 SGHDT and CDR2 YYEEEE come from the germline V gene. The CDR3 is 16 residues long. DNA of the CDR3: TGTGCCAGCAACTTGGAGGCATGGTCAATGAACACTGAAGCTTTCTTT. Translating gives CASNLEAWSMNTEAFF.

This chain links TRBV3-1 (or the pseudogene TRBV3-2) with TRBJ1-2, with 8 bases aligning to TRBD1. The germline V gene encodes CDR1 LGHDT and CDR2 YNNKEL (reference sequence). CDR3 length: 16 residues. V was clipped by 4 bases and J by 4 bases; unmatched bases: 11. The CDR3 loop reads CASSRGQGARLYGYTF. The CDR3, as DNA: TGTGCCAGCAGCCGAGGACAGGGAGCACGACTCTATGGCTACACCTTC.